These 16 T cell receptor beta chains originate from one sample sequenced in a study of T cell clones after liver transplantation. Sequencing used immunoSEQ multiplex PCR; TCRdb keeps in-frame clones, though not all of them. The sample shows roughly 80,000 clones, approximately 87% of them seen only once. The sample was CD4+ T cells from blood, taken at the 22-month timepoint. All receptors come from a human patient who received a liver transplant. Some of the T cells may derive from the graft donor.

V is TRBV5-4 and J is TRBJ2-7; 9 bases align to TRBD1. The junction had 20 bases not matched to a gene; V was cut back by 7 bases and J by 6 bases. This CDR3 has 17 residues. Germline V gene sequence: CDR1 SGHNT, CDR2 YYREEE (reference sequence). CDR3 DNA sequence: TGTGCCAGCGAACAACAGAAGCCGGGACAGGGTGGTCGCGAGCAGTACTTC. This gives the protein CASEQQKPGQGGREQYF.

V gene TRBV11-2 combines with J gene TRBJ2-7; D may match TRBD1 or TRBD2 (5 bases each). This CDR3 contains 12 residues. Germline V CDR1 and CDR2: SGHAT, FQNNGV. Trimming left V 5 bases short and J 6 bases short, with 11 bases between. CDR3 sequence: CASSPPGGEQYF. In DNA, the CDR3 is TGTGCCAGCAGCCCGCCTGGGGGCGAGCAGTACTTC.

This chain uses TRBV6-5 with TRBJ2-3; tentative D call: TRBD2 (6 bases). This CDR3 has 13 amino acids. Germline lookup yields CDR1 MNHEY and CDR2 SVGAGI. Trimming left V 6 bases short and J 7 bases short, with 14 bases between. The CDR3 region is CASSPGGGNTQYF. The DNA for the CDR3 is TGTGCCAGCAGCCCCGGGGGAGGTAATACGCAGTATTTT.

The rearrangement uses TRBV29-1 and TRBJ2-7; the D gene could be TRBD1 or TRBD2 (5 bases each). The germline CDR1 and CDR2 sequences are SQVTM and ANQGSEA. Trimming removed 3 bases from V and 2 bases from J, with 14 bases in between. There are 14 residues in the CDR3. The CDR3 region has the DNA TGCAGCGTTGAGGGGGACCCGGGCCCCTACGAGCAGTACTTC. Amino acids: CSVEGDPGPYEQYF.

The V and J genes are TRBV7-2 and TRBJ2-5; the match to TRBD1 covers 8 bases. Germline V CDR1 and CDR2: SGHTA, FQGNSA. The CDR3 covers 15 residues. V lost 1 base and J lost 4; bases outside the gene matches: 5. The CDR3 region has the DNA TGTGCCAGCAGCTTAGGACAGGGGTCCTTAGAGACCCAGTACTTC. This codes for CASSLGQGSLETQYF.

In this sample, this clone turned up a few times. This sequence joins TRBV9 and TRBJ1-5; D is uncertain. The CDR3 contains 14 residues. Germline assignment: CDR1 SGDLS and CDR2 YYNGEE. Trimming took 0 bases from V and 5 from J, leaving 9 bases between them. The CDR3 nucleotides read TGTGCCAGCAGCGTAGCGGCCCTGGATCAGCCCCAGCATTTT. This translates into CASSVAALDQPQHF.

J is TRBJ1-1 and V is TRBV6-6; D is uncertain. V was pared by 6 bases and J by 4 bases, with 21 bases between. CDR3 length equals 16 residues. Germline CDR1 MNHNY, CDR2 SVGAGI (reference sequence). In DNA, the CDR3 is TGTGCCAGCAGGACCAGTTTGGTGGGTGGTTTCACTGAAGCTTTCTTT. Its protein product is CASRTSLVGGFTEAFF.

V usage is TRBV14 and J usage is TRBJ1-2; D is unclear. CDR3 length: 17 amino acids. Trimming took off 3 bases at V and 3 bases at J, with 20 bases between the two ends. Germline V lookup: CDR1 SGHDN, CDR2 FVKESK. CDR3 DNA sequence: TGTGCCAGCAGCCAGCCACGCGGAGGGCGGTTAGACTATGGCTACACCTTC. This encodes CASSQPRGGRLDYGYTF.

The chain is built from TRBV30 and TRBJ2-2, with TRBD1 matching 7 bases. This CDR3 comprises 15 residues. Germline V gives CDR1 GTSNPN, CDR2 SVGIG (reference sequence). Trimming took 4 bases from V and 3 from J; bases not matched to a gene: 8. The chain's CDR3 is CAWIPVGQYTGELFF. Here the CDR3 DNA reads TGTGCCTGGATCCCAGTGGGACAGTACACCGGGGAGCTGTTTTTT.

The count of this clone is one. The gene calls are TRBV25-1 and TRBJ2-7; D uncertain. The CDR3 totals 13 residues. Germline V lookup: CDR1 MGHDK, CDR2 SYGVNS. Trimming removed 5 bases from V and 3 bases from J, with 11 bases in between. CDR3: CASSTRGDYEQYF. CDR3 nucleotide sequence: TGTGCCAGCAGTACGAGAGGTGACTACGAGCAGTACTTC.

This chain uses TRBV5-1 with TRBJ2-7, with 9 bases lining up with TRBD1. J lost 3 bases, V lost 4 bases, and 11 bases had no gene match. The CDR3 extends over 16 amino acids. Germline V gene data show CDR1 as SGHRS and CDR2 as YFSETQ. DNA for the CDR3: TGCGCCAGCAGCGTGGACACAGGGGGCTCGATCTACGAGCAGTACTTC. Translated, it gives CASSVDTGGSIYEQYF.

The chain combines TRBV2 with TRBJ2-3, with D uncertain. Germline values: CDR1 SNHLY, CDR2 FYNNEI. This CDR3 comprises 16 residues. The germline V and J ends were trimmed by 6 bases and 3 bases, with 19 bases remaining between them. CDR3 nucleotide sequence: TGTGCCAGCAGGCCGAAAGCATCTTCAGGAACAGATACGCAGTATTTT. It is translated as CASRPKASSGTDTQYF.

CDR3 nucleotides: TGTGCCAGCAGCTTATCCCAGGGGGGGGATACGCAGTATTTT. It translates to CASSLSQGGDTQYF. The V call is TRBV7-3, the J call TRBJ2-3, with D perhaps matching TRBD1 or TRBD2 (7 bases each). CDR1 is SGHTA and CDR2 is FQGTGA in the germline V gene. CDR3 size: 14 residues. Trimming removed 2 bases from V and 6 bases from J, with 12 bases in between.

The chain combines TRBV5-1 with TRBJ2-6; D is ambiguous. V was shortened by 4 bases and J by 1 base, with 9 bases between the two germline ends. There are 15 residues in the CDR3. Germline V gene sequence: CDR1 SGHRS, CDR2 YFSETQ. The CDR3 here is CASSPSYSGANVLTF. CDR3 bases: TGCGCCAGCAGCCCGTCCTATTCTGGGGCCAACGTCCTGACTTTC.

Here the CDR3 DNA reads TGCGCCAGCAGCCAAGAGCGGGGGGGCCTTACGCAGTATTTT. It is translated as CASSQERGGLTQYF. The rearrangement joins TRBV4-1 to TRBJ2-3; 9 nucleotides match TRBD2. Germline V lookup: CDR1 MGHRA, CDR2 YSYEKL. This CDR3 is 14 amino acids long. V lost 0 bases to trimming and J lost 8 bases; unmatched junction nucleotides: 3.

The gene calls are TRBV28 and TRBJ2-7; TRBD1 matches 8 bases. Germline CDR1 is MDHEN and CDR2 is SYDVKM. This CDR3 has 15 residues. Trimming removed 5 bases from V and 2 bases from J; junction bases left unmatched: 8. The CDR3 DNA sequence: TGTGCCAGCAGTCTAACCGGACAGGGAACCTACGAGCAGTACTTC. The encoded protein is CASSLTGQGTYEQYF.